Detailed here is one TCR beta chain. The sample comes from a study of blood T cell repertoires in COVID-19. Looking at the study overall: Samples taken during acute and convalescent COVID-19 were collected in the United States, Italy and Spain. From T cells, B-cell-depleted T cells, or PBMCs came the material, which was cDNA or gDNA.

The CDR3 is made up of 14 amino acids. The V and J ends lost 2 bases and 7 bases respectively, with 14 bases between them. Germline V gives CDR1 MRHNA, CDR2 SNTAGT. Authors' processing steps: Scientists estimated how many nucleated cells there were by amplifying reference gene primers. Sequencing used immunoSEQ multiplex PCR; TCRdb keeps in-frame clones, though not all of them. For V, J and clone size, that table is used; D and trimming come from the DNA. The table records 11,000 to 15,000 clones, 90% of them present only once. V gene TRBV6-4 combines with J gene TRBJ1-2; no firm D call. The TCR sequence derives from a human donor in a cohort sampled during active COVID-19. The sequencing input was peripheral blood. CDR3 region: CASSDGRGMGGYTF. The CDR3 DNA sequence: TGTGCCAGCAGTGACGGAAGAGGGATGGGTGGCTACACCTTC.